This record concerns one T cell receptor (beta chain) sequence. This sample was taken from a study of control samples from healthy donors and cancer patients. The assay was immunoSEQ multiplex PCR, and TCRdb's table has in-frame clones only and misses some. The repertoire holds around 51,000 clones, with 88% as singletons. The CDR3 has 15 amino acids. Germline loops: CDR1 MDHEN, CDR2 SYDVKM. Trimming took off 6 bases at V and 1 base at J, with 15 bases between the two ends. Sequenced input: PBMCs. The V call is TRBV28, the J call TRBJ2-5; D is perhaps TRBD1 (6 bases). The clonotype was recovered from a man aged 50-59 years with head and neck cancer. The CDR3 bases are TGTGCCAGCAGATTTATCAGGACAGTCCAAGAGACCCAGTACTTC. Its protein product is CASRFIRTVQETQYF.